A selection of T cell receptor beta chains follows, all from one sample in a study of cytomegalovirus exposure and HLA in healthy donors. Sequencing was performed with immunoSEQ multiplex PCR; in TCRdb, only in-frame clones are kept and a portion is missing. The table has tens of thousands of clones, 65% to 80% seen once. Sequencing used PBMCs. The receptors originated from a man in his thirties or forties in good health and CMV-seronegative. Each CDR3 is given with its conserved first and last residue. The order of the fields is D gene, J gene, clone size, V gene, CDR3 protein, CDR3 DNA. A D gene is named only where the DNA matches it firmly. Clone size appears in some rows only: once, few, many, or a class for an expanded clone.

TRBD1 | TRBJ2-1 | - | TRBV15 | CATSTPGQGVNNEQFF | TGTGCCACCAGCACGCCCGGACAGGGGGTAAACAATGAGCAGTTCTTC
TRBD2 | TRBJ2-1 | - | TRBV4-1 | CASSQGGLERNEQFF | TGCGCCAGCAGCCAGGGGGGACTAGAGCGCAATGAGCAGTTCTTC
TRBD2 | TRBJ2-5 | - | TRBV5-1 | CASSSGLAGPQETQYF | TGCGCCAGCAGCTCGGGACTAGCGGGACCTCAAGAGACCCAGTACTTC
- | TRBJ2-1 | - | TRBV5-1 | CASSLMEGLREQFF | TGCGCCAGCAGTTTGATGGAGGGCCTGAGGGAGCAGTTCTTC
TRBD2 | TRBJ2-3 | - | TRBV4-1 | CASSLGLAGPTDTQYF | TGCGCCAGCAGTCTCGGACTAGCGGGTCCGACAGATACGCAGTATTTT
- | TRBJ1-5 | - | TRBV18 | CASSTGRGDQPQHF | TGTGCCAGCTCCACAGGCAGGGGAGATCAGCCCCAGCATTTT
TRBD2 | TRBJ2-7 | - | TRBV18 | CASSPASGGISSYEQYF | TGTGCCAGCTCACCAGCTAGCGGGGGTATTAGCTCCTACGAGCAGTACTTC
- | TRBJ2-7 | - | TRBV2 | CASSQRWQGGEQYF | TGTGCCAGCTCCCAAAGGTGGCAGGGTGGCGAGCAGTACTTC
TRBD1 | TRBJ1-5 | - | TRBV5-5 | CASSLGGTGGTGGPQHF | TGTGCCAGCAGCTTGGGGGGGACAGGGGGGACAGGTGGGCCCCAGCATTTT
- | TRBJ2-5 | - | TRBV4-1 | CASSQTIETSLETQYF | TGCGCCAGCAGCCAAACGATTGAGACTAGTTTGGAGACCCAGTACTTC
- | TRBJ1-5 | few | TRBV2 | CASSGSVLNQPQHF | TGTGCCAGCAGTGGTTCAGTTCTTAATCAGCCCCAGCATTTT
- | TRBJ1-1 | - | TRBV2 | CASAVSRRGAFF | TGTGCCAGCGCCGTGTCCCGGAGGGGAGCTTTCTTT
- | TRBJ2-7 | - | TRBV5-4 | CASSQGSSGYEQYF | TGTGCCAGCAGCCAGGGGTCTAGCGGCTACGAGCAGTACTTC
TRBD2 | TRBJ2-3 | - | TRBV6-1 | CASSEGFAASGRAPDTQYF | TGTGCCAGCAGTGAAGGGTTTGCGGCTAGCGGGAGGGCCCCAGATACGCAGTATTTT